Here is one T cell receptor (beta chain) with its context. Antigen: not known. The CDR3 loop spans 14 amino acids. V gave up 5 bases and J gave up 5 bases, with 16 bases separating them. The germline V gene has CDR1 MNHNS and CDR2 SASEGT. The entry originates in a study of cytomegalovirus exposure and HLA in healthy donors. TCRdb keeps only in-frame clones here, not all; method: immunoSEQ multiplex PCR. This sample has tens of thousands of clones; around 96% occur once, and the top ten carry around 4.5%. Findings and limits, study-wide: The authors confirmed in vitro that a few CMV-associated chains were specific for CMV antigens. The study recorded around 160 TCR beta chains that were cytomegalovirus-associated.

The sequence derives from a man younger than 30 in good health and CMV-seropositive. The chain couples TRBV6-1 to TRBJ2-7, with D tentatively TRBD1 (6 bases). Sequenced: PBMCs. CDR3 loop: CASSWDTRRDEQYF. In nucleotides, the CDR3 is TGTGCCAGCAGTTGGGACACCCGGCGGGACGAGCAGTACTTC.